This is a list of T cell receptor beta chains from one sample in a study of multiple sclerosis patients with progressive multifocal leukoencephalopathy. The table came from immunoSEQ multiplex PCR; TCRdb's copy has only in-frame clones and leaves some out. The sample holds approximately 31,000 clones; roughly 87% are singletons and the top ten take about 3.2%. This specimen was PBMCs, taken from a patient treated with natalizumab. The receptors stem from a human donor with progressive multifocal leukoencephalopathy. CDR3s include the opening cysteine and the closing phenylalanine or tryptophan. The D gene is left open where the match is weak. Some rows mark clone size as missing; the rest say once, few, many or name a class of expanded clone.

d_call: NA; v_call: TRBV10-2; clone_size: NA; j_call: TRBJ1-2; cdr3_aa: CASSEIANYGYTF; cdr3_nt: TGCGCCAGCAGTGAAATAGCTAACTATGGCTACACCTTC
d_call: NA; v_call: TRBV5-1; clone_size: few; j_call: TRBJ1-3; cdr3_aa: CASSWGDTIYF; cdr3_nt: TGCGCCAGCAGCTGGGGGGACACCATATATTTT
d_call: NA; v_call: TRBV19; clone_size: NA; j_call: TRBJ1-2; cdr3_aa: CASSTGAGYGYTF; cdr3_nt: TGTGCCAGTAGTACGGGGGCTGGGTATGGCTACACCTTC
d_call: TRBD1; v_call: TRBV28; clone_size: NA; j_call: TRBJ1-5; cdr3_aa: CASTPGQGGYQPQHF; cdr3_nt: TGTGCCAGCACCCCGGGACAGGGCGGCTATCAGCCCCAGCATTTT
d_call: NA; v_call: TRBV29-1; clone_size: NA; j_call: TRBJ2-4; cdr3_aa: CSVRLGGIAKNIQYF; cdr3_nt: TGCAGCGTTAGACTCGGGGGTATAGCCAAAAACATTCAGTACTTC
d_call: NA; v_call: TRBV25-1; clone_size: NA; j_call: TRBJ1-2; cdr3_aa: CASSVEGGALYGYTF; cdr3_nt: TGTGCCAGCAGTGTCGAGGGGGGGGCCCTCTATGGCTACACCTTC
d_call: NA; v_call: TRBV5-1; clone_size: NA; j_call: TRBJ2-3; cdr3_aa: CASTGGTRSWVPDTQYF; cdr3_nt: TGCGCCAGCACGGGCGGGACCCGATCCTGGGTACCAGATACGCAGTATTTT
d_call: NA; v_call: TRBV5-1; clone_size: NA; j_call: TRBJ1-2; cdr3_aa: CASSLEQTGTNYGYTF; cdr3_nt: TGCGCCAGCAGCTTGGAACAGACCGGAACTAACTATGGCTACACCTTC
d_call: NA; v_call: TRBV27; clone_size: NA; j_call: TRBJ2-3; cdr3_aa: CASSLVASAGTDTQYF; cdr3_nt: TGTGCCAGCAGTTTGGTAGCGTCAGCGGGCACAGATACGCAGTATTTT
d_call: TRBD2; v_call: TRBV5-1; clone_size: NA; j_call: TRBJ2-5; cdr3_aa: CASSFDTSGRRETQYF; cdr3_nt: TGCGCCAGCAGCTTTGATACTAGCGGGAGGAGAGAGACCCAGTACTTC
d_call: NA; v_call: TRBV19; clone_size: NA; j_call: TRBJ2-7; cdr3_aa: CASSTPETYEQYF; cdr3_nt: TGTGCCAGTAGTACCCCCGAAACCTACGAGCAGTACTTC
d_call: NA; v_call: TRBV18; clone_size: NA; j_call: TRBJ2-7; cdr3_aa: CASSPAQGGEQYF; cdr3_nt: TGTGCCAGCTCACCAGCCCAGGGCGGCGAGCAGTACTTC
d_call: NA; v_call: TRBV7-9; clone_size: NA; j_call: TRBJ1-2; cdr3_aa: CASSLDGYTF; cdr3_nt: TGTGCCAGCAGCTTAGATGGCTACACCTTC
d_call: TRBD1; v_call: TRBV5-1; clone_size: NA; j_call: TRBJ1-1; cdr3_aa: CASSFVGGNTEAFF; cdr3_nt: TGCGCCAGCAGCTTCGTAGGGGGCAACACTGAAGCTTTCTTT
d_call: NA; v_call: TRBV5-8; clone_size: few; j_call: TRBJ2-7; cdr3_aa: CASSQEGDEQYF; cdr3_nt: TGTGCCAGCAGCCAGGAGGGGGACGAGCAGTACTTC
d_call: NA; v_call: TRBV7-8; clone_size: NA; j_call: TRBJ2-2; cdr3_aa: CASSQQGTGELFF; cdr3_nt: TGTGCCAGCAGCCAACAGGGAACCGGGGAGCTGTTTTTT
d_call: NA; v_call: TRBV6-5; clone_size: NA; j_call: TRBJ2-7; cdr3_aa: CASSSIGDGDYEQYF; cdr3_nt: TGTGCCAGCAGTTCCATCGGGGACGGCGACTACGAGCAGTACTTC
d_call: NA; v_call: TRBV5-1; clone_size: few; j_call: TRBJ2-1; cdr3_aa: CASSLAFEPLKFF; cdr3_nt: TGCGCCAGCAGCTTGGCCTTCGAGCCGTTGAAGTTCTTC